The clone carrying this TCR beta chain was detected a few times. Its antigen is as yet unknown. This specimen belongs to a study of T cells in Graves' hyperthyroidism and ophthalmopathy. CDR1 and CDR2 from the germline V gene are SEHNR and FQNEAQ (reference sequence). The CDR3 loop spans 16 amino acids. The V and J ends lost 2 bases and 1 base, in that order; junction bases with no gene match: 8. Findings of the study overall: Before onset, by a median of around 6.1 months, the model predicted ophthalmopathy.

TCR beta CDR3 regions were amplified from RNA. Carried out on the TCR CDR3, a first-round RT-PCR used the HTBI primer set. MiXCR, run by TCRdb on the multiplex PCR reads, gives a single entry per CDR3 protein. Of some 650,000 distinct CDR3 sequences in the sample, roughly 15% were seen once. This TCR derives from a woman aged 40 to 55 with Graves' ophthalmopathy. V and J are TRBV7-9 and TRBJ2-7; 7 bases are a match to TRBD1. Sequencing used blood. CDR3 in DNA: TGTGCCAGCAGCTTAAGCCCGACAGGGAGATCCTACGAGCAGTACTTC. Translation gives CASSLSPTGRSYEQYF.